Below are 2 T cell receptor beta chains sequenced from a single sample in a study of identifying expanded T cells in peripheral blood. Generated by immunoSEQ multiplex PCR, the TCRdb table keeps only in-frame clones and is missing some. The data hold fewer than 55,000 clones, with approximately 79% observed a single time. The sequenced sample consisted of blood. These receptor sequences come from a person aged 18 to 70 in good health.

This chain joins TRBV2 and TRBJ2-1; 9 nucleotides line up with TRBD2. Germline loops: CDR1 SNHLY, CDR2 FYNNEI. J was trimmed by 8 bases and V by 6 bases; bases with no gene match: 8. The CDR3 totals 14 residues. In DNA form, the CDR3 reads TGTGCCAGCAGGCCGGGACTAGCTAAGGATGAGCAGTTCTTC. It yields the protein CASRPGLAKDEQFF. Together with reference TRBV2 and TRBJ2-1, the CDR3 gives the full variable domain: EPEVTQTPSHQVTQMGQEVILRCVPISNHLYFYWYRQILGQKVEFLVSFYNNEISEKSEIFDDQFSVERPDGSNFTLKIRSTKLEDSAMYFCASRPGLAKDEQFFGPGTRLTVL.

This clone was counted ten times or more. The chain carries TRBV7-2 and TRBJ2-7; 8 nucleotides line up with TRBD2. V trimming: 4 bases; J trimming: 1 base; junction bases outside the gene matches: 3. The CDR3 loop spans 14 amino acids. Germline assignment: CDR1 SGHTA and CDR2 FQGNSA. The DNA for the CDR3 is TGTGCCAGCAGCTCTATAGCGGGATCCTACGAGCAGTACTTC. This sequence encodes CASSSIAGSYEQYF. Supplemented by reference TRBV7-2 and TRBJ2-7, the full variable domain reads GAGVSQSPSNKVTEKGKDVELRCDPISGHTALYWYRQSLGQGLEFLIYFQGNSAPDKSGLPSDRFSAERTGGSVSTLTIQRTQQEDSAVYLCASSSIAGSYEQYFGPGTRLTVT.